These T cell receptor beta chains were read from a single sample in a study of T-cell reconstitution after alpha-beta-depleted transplantation in children. From the PCR reads, TCRdb called clonotypes with MiXCR, one entry per CDR3 protein. The sample holds fewer than 750,000 distinct CDR3 sequences, under 25% seen once. The sample in question was PBMCs, mostly from graft donor cells, obtained 360 days after TCRalphabeta/CD19-depleted stem cell transplant. The source of these receptors is a boy in the first two years of life who had a stem cell transplant for acute myeloid leukemia, so the T cells may come from the graft donor. The CDR3 runs from the conserved cysteine through the conserved F or W.

J	V	CDR3
TRBJ2-3	TRBV6-1	CASSDRGPGTDTQYF
TRBJ2-5	TRBV10-3	CAISDASGGEETQYF
TRBJ1-2	TRBV12-3/TRBV12-4	CASSEQSNYGYTF
TRBJ1-2	TRBV20-1	CSAGDIGNYGYTF
TRBJ2-6	TRBV15	CATSRDALRGANVLTF
TRBJ2-7	TRBV20-1	CSASYPVGEQYF
TRBJ1-2	TRBV12-3/TRBV12-4	CASSLGGASYGYTF
TRBJ2-3	TRBV20-1	CSAAGGRFGTDTQYF
TRBJ1-2	TRBV3-1	CASSQDQVRGGYTF
TRBJ2-3	TRBV20-1	CSARGDGTDTQYF